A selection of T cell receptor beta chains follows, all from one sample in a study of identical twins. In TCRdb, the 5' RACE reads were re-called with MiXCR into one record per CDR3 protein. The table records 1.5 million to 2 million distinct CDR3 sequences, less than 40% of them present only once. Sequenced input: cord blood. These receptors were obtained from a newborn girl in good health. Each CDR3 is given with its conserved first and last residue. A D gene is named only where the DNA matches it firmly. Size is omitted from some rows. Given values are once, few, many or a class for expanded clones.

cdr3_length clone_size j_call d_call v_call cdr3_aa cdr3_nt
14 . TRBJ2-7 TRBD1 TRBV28 CASIDRDRVGEQYF TGTGCCAGCATAGACCGGGACAGGGTAGGCGAGCAGTACTTC
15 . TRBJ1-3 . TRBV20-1 CSALSGTDSGNTIYF TGCAGTGCTTTGTCCGGGACGGACTCTGGAAACACCATATATTTT
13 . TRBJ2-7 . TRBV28 CASLYPGSYEQYF TGTGCCAGCCTCTATCCAGGGTCCTACGAGCAGTACTTC
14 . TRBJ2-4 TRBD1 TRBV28 CASSLSRQGGIQYF TGTGCCAGCAGTTTGTCGAGACAGGGCGGCATTCAGTACTTC
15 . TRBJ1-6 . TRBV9 CASSVGRGGNSPLHF TGTGCCAGCAGCGTCGGCAGGGGCGGAAATTCACCCCTCCACTTT
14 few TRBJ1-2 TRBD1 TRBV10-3 CAISEQGGYYGYTF TGTGCCATCAGTGAGCAGGGGGGTTACTATGGCTACACCTTC
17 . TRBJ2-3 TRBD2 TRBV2 CASRPTPSGPRTDTQYF TGTGCCAGCAGACCCACTCCTAGCGGGCCACGCACAGATACGCAGTATTTT
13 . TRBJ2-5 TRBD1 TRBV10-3 CAISPGQGNGQYF TGTGCCATCAGTCCGGGACAGGGGAACGGGCAGTACTTC
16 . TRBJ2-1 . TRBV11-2 CASSLVGGGSYNGQFF TGTGCCAGCAGCTTAGTCGGCGGGGGCAGCTACAATGGGCAGTTCTTC
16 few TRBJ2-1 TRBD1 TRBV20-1 CSARIGDRVPYNEQFF TGCAGTGCTAGAATCGGAGACAGGGTCCCCTACAATGAGCAGTTCTTC
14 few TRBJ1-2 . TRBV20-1 CGVRPGPRDYGYTF TGCGGTGTTCGCCCGGGACCGAGGGACTATGGCTACACCTTC
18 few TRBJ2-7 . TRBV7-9 CASSHTGMAGTIPYEQYF TGTGCCAGCAGCCATACCGGGATGGCAGGCACTATTCCCTACGAGCAGTACTTC
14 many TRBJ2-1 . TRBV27 CASSVAYTYNEQFF TGTGCCAGCAGTGTAGCGTACACCTACAATGAGCAGTTCTTC
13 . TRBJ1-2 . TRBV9 CASSAHLKGGYTF TGTGCCAGCAGCGCCCACCTGAAGGGTGGCTACACCTTC
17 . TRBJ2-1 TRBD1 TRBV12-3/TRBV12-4 CASSLAWDSPSYNGQFF TGTGCCAGCAGTTTGGCCTGGGACAGCCCTTCCTACAATGGGCAGTTCTTC
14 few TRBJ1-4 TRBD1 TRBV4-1 CASSQTGIGEKLFF TGCGCCAGCAGCCAGACAGGGATCGGAGAAAAACTGTTTTTT
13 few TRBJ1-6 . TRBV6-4 CASSPQSNSPLHF TGTGCCAGCAGCCCCCAGTCGAATTCACCCCTCCACTTT
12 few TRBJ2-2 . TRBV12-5 CASGGDTGELFF TGTGCTAGTGGAGGAGACACCGGGGAGCTGTTTTTT
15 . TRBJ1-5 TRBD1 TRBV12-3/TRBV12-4 CASSVLGQGDQPQHF TGTGCCAGCAGCGTCCTGGGGCAGGGGGATCAGCCCCAGCATTTT
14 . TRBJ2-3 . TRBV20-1 CSARFDGLQDTQYF TGCAGTGCTAGATTTGACGGACTCCAAGATACGCAGTATTTT
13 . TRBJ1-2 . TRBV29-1 CSALPEGRYGYTF TGCAGCGCCCTCCCTGAGGGTCGCTATGGCTACACCTTC
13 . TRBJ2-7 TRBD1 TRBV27 CASSLGQAYGQYF TGTGCCAGCAGTTTGGGACAGGCCTACGGGCAGTACTTC